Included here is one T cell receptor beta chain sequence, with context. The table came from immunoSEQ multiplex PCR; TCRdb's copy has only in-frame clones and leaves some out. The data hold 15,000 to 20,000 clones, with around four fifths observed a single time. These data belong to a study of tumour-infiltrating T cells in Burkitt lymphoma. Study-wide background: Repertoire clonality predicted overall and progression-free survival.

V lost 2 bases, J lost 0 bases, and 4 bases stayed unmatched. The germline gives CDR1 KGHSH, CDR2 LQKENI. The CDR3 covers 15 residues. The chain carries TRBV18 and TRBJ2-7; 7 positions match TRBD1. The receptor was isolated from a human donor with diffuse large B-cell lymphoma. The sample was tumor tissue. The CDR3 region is CASSPRQGPSYEQYF. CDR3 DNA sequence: TGTGCCAGCTCACCAAGACAGGGACCCTCCTACGAGCAGTACTTC.